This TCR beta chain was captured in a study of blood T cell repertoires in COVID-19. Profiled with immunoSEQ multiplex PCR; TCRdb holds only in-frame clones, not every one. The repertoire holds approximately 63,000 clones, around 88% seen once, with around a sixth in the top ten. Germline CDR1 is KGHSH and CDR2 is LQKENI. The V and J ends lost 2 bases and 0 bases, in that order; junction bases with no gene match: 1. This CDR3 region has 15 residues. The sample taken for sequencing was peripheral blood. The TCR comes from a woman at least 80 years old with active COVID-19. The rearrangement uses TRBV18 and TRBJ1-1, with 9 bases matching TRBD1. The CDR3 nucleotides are TGTGCCAGCTCACCAACAGGGGGCATGAACACTGAAGCTTTCTTT. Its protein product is CASSPTGGMNTEAFF.